This T cell receptor (beta chain) stems from a study of T cell repertoires in cytomegalovirus infection. Study-wide background: Alongside well-studied HLA-B-restricted CMV epitopes, recently identified HLA-C-restricted CMV epitopes were also used. Study-level results: Totalled public TCR beta family frequency picked out people who carried CMV plus the relevant HLA.

As to this clonotype: Antigen unknown.

CDR1 SGHNT and CDR2 YYREEE come from the germline V gene (reference sequence). The CDR3 extends over 15 amino acids. V shed 4 bases, J shed 8 bases, and the junction held 10 bases outside the gene matches. Via MiXCR, TCRdb re-called the reads, giving one row per CDR3 protein. The sample shows 250,000 to 400,000 distinct CDR3 sequences, 20% to 30% of them seen only once. Sample: cultured PBMCs, taken from culture after CMV antigen stimulation. This chain links TRBV5-4 with TRBJ2-1, with 9 bases that match TRBD2. The sequence came from a human donor in good health (CMV status not recorded). Some clones in this sample may be carry-over from other donors' samples. CDR3 amino acids: CASSGSSGSFDEQFF. As DNA, the CDR3 is TGTGCCAGCAGCGGCAGTAGCGGGAGTTTTGATGAGCAGTTCTTC.